This T cell receptor (beta chain) appears in the sequencing data of a study of blood T cell repertoires in COVID-19. On the study more broadly: The cDNA or gDNA used as material had been derived from T cells, B-cell-depleted T cells, or PBMCs.

The authors' processing: Quantification of nucleated cells was approximated via reference gene primer amplification. Profiling relied on immunoSEQ multiplex PCR, and the TCRdb table lists in-frame clones only, not all of them. V, J and clone size derive from that table, while D and trimming were established from the DNA sequence. There are approximately 170,000 clones in the sample; around 85% occur only once, and around 8.6% lies in the top ten. Germline lookup yields CDR1 SGHTA and CDR2 FQGNSA. With 0 bases removed from V and 5 bases from J, the gap between germline ends came to 7 bases. This CDR3 comprises 13 residues.

Input material: peripheral blood. The chain employs TRBV7-2 and TRBJ1-1; D ambiguous. The sequence derives from a man aged 50-60 years with active or convalescent COVID-19. The CDR3 sequence: CASSLATGTEAFF. CDR3 bases: TGTGCCAGCAGCTTAGCGACGGGAACTGAAGCTTTCTTT.